The 18 T cell receptor beta chains in this list originate from one sample, sequenced in a study of CD8+CD57+ T cells in acquired aplastic anemia. Profiling that covered TCR beta VDJ and CDR3 relied on genomic DNA as its template. TCRdb passed the reads through MiXCR, listing each CDR3 protein once. Of roughly 250,000 distinct CDR3 sequences listed, around 82% are singletons. Patients who underwent sequencing had shown CD8+CD57+ cell expansion by flow cytometry. Sequenced: sorted CD4+, CD8+, or CD8+CD57+ T cells (not recorded which) from PBMCs. These receptors were obtained from a human donor with aplastic anemia.

Concerning this clonotype: Likely a read error: the CDR3 ends without its conserved phenylalanine or tryptophan. The gene calls are TRBV7-9 and TRBJ1-5; perhaps TRBD1 as D (5 bases). The V gene's germline CDR1 is SEHNR and CDR2 FQNEAQ (reference sequence). The CDR3 loop spans 13 amino acids. V was shortened by 3 bases and J by 12 bases, with 15 bases between the two germline ends. The chain's CDR3 is CASSFQRNGGQHV. DNA of the CDR3: TGTGCCAGCAGCTTTCAAAGAAACGGGGGCCAGCATGTG.

A note on this clonotype: The limits of the CDR3 on the DNA are not certain, so only TCRdb's listed CDR3 is given. The rearrangement uses TRBV9 and TRBJ2-3. The germline CDR1 and CDR2 sequences are SGDLS and YYNGEE. The CDR3 is 13 amino acids in total, end residues counted. Here the CDR3 reads CASSDGADTQYFF.

This clonotype was observed once. The chain links TRBV7-8 to TRBJ2-2, with D perhaps assigned TRBD1 or TRBD2 (5 bases each). Deletions cut 3 bases from V and 11 bases from J, with 25 bases between. Germline assignment: CDR1 SGHVS and CDR2 FQNEAQ. The CDR3 is made up of 17 amino acids. The CDR3 region is CASSFSGSYGANGELFF. The CDR3 bases are TGTGCCAGCAGCTTCTCGGGCAGCTACGGGGCCAACGGCGAGCTGTTTTTT.

Of note for this clonotype: One end of the junction fails to match germline, which may point to a read error. The J gene is TRBJ1-2, the V gene TRBV2; 9 nucleotides match TRBD1. The CDR3 has 17 residues. Per germline, CDR1 SNHLY and CDR2 FYNNEI. CDR3 sequence: CASSPARRTGEETQYFF. CDR3 DNA sequence: TGTGCCAGCAGTCCCGCCCGTAGGACAGGGGAGGAGACCCAGTACTTCTTC.

This clonotype was seen a handful of times. The chain links TRBV7-2 to TRBJ2-5; D possibly uses TRBD1 or TRBD2 (6 bases each). CDR3 size: 14 residues. Trimming pared 6 bases from V and 2 bases from J, leaving 13 bases between. Germline CDR1 is SGHTA and CDR2 is FQGNSA. DNA of the CDR3: TGTGCCAGCAGTTCACCGGGGGCACAAGAGACCCAGTACTTC. Amino acids: CASSSPGAQETQYF.

In the case of this clonotype: The conserved closing phenylalanine or tryptophan is absent in this CDR3, likely reflecting a read error. For the CDR3, the DNA is TGTGCCAGCAGTGATGGGGGGATCCATCAGCAGTACTTA. Translated, it gives CASSDGGIHQQYL. The chain recombines TRBV7-9 with TRBJ2-1; D may be TRBD2 (6 bases). The J call may be wrong; the DNA end is better matched by TRBJ2-7. Germline CDR1 and CDR2: SEHNR and FQNEAQ (reference sequence). The CDR3 contains 13 residues.

A remark on this clonotype: It is likely a read error, because the conserved phenylalanine at the end of the CDR3 is missing. The DNA is left out, because the CDR3 cannot be placed on it with certainty; the CDR3 is given as TCRdb lists it. The CDR3 reads CATGLVTASYEKSC. J is TRBJ2-7 and V is TRBV24-1. Ends included, the CDR3 has 14 residues. Germline V CDR1 and CDR2: KGHDR, SFDVKD.

On this clonotype itself: No conserved phenylalanine or tryptophan ends this CDR3, so it is likely a read error. The DNA is left out, because the CDR3 cannot be placed on it with certainty; the CDR3 is given as TCRdb lists it. This sequence joins TRBV2 and TRBJ1-2; no check of the table's D call, TRBD1, against the DNA was made. CDR1 is SNHLY and CDR2 is FYNNEI in the germline V gene. The CDR3 has 15 residues if both end residues are counted. The CDR3 sequence: CASGDGGTEAHGFTL.

The chain recombines TRBV7-9 with TRBJ1-1; weak D call: TRBD1 (5 bases). Germline lookup yields CDR1 SEHNR and CDR2 FQNEAQ (reference sequence). The CDR3 totals 16 residues. V lost 3 bases to trimming and J lost 11 bases, with 25 bases between them. The CDR3 DNA reads TGTGCCAGCAGCTTTACAGGAAGCGGGGGGAGCGATGAGGCTTTCTTT. This translates into CASSFTGSGGSDEAFF.

J is TRBJ1-1 and V is TRBV11-3, with D maybe TRBD1 (5 bases). CDR1 is SGHNT and CDR2 is YENEEA in the germline V gene. Trimming left V 0 bases short and J 7 bases short, with 15 bases between. The CDR3 consists of 15 residues. The DNA of the CDR3 is TGTGCCAGCAGCTTAGAACTGACGGGGCAAGATGAAGCTTTCTTT. Translated, it gives CASSLELTGQDEAFF. Using reference TRBV11-3 and TRBJ1-1 for the parts outside the CDR3, the full variable domain is EAGVVQSPRYKIIEKKQPVAFWCNPISGHNTLYWYLQNLGQGPELLIRYENEEAVDDSQLPKDRFSAERLKGVDSTLKIQPAELGDSAVYLCASSLELTGQDEAFFGQGTRLTVV.

CDR3 protein: CSVGDRRELETQYF. The CDR3 DNA reads as TGTAGCGTCGGAGATCGACGCGAGCTAGAGACCCAGTACTTC. The chain links TRBV15 to TRBJ2-5; D ambiguous. The CDR3 has 14 amino acids. Germline CDR1 reads LNHNV; CDR2 reads YYDKDF (reference sequence).

This chain joins TRBV7-2 and TRBJ2-7; D remains unclear. The V and J ends lost 0 bases and 13 bases respectively, with 22 bases between them. Germline CDR1 and CDR2: SGHTA and FQGNSA. The CDR3 runs to 15 residues. The CDR3 here is CASSLAERPVTQYYF. The CDR3 bases are TGTGCCAGCAGCTTAGCGGAGCGCCCCGTTACGCAGTATTACTTC.

The chain employs TRBV9 and TRBJ2-6; D uncertain. CDR1 is SGDLS and CDR2 is YYNGEE in the germline V gene. V lost 4 bases, J lost 5 bases, and 16 bases lay in between. The CDR3 is made up of 16 amino acids. The CDR3 region is CASSLASDGRANVLTF. The CDR3 DNA is TGTGCCAGCAGCTTAGCCTCCGACGGGCGGGCCAACGTCCTGACTTTC.

A note on this clonotype: This likely comes from a read error, as the CDR3 has no conserved phenylalanine or tryptophan at its end. The limits of the CDR3 on the DNA are not certain, so only TCRdb's listed CDR3 is given. This chain links TRBV7-9 with TRBJ2-7; the table's D call TRBD1 went unverified against the DNA. Germline CDR1 reads SEHNR; CDR2 reads FQNEAQ (reference sequence). A total of 13 residues make up the CDR3, ends included. CDR3 in amino acids: CASSFHPDGAGQA.

On this clonotype itself: No conserved phenylalanine or tryptophan is present at the end of the CDR3, so a read error is the likely explanation. No DNA is shown, since the ends of the CDR3 on it are uncertain; the CDR3 is the one TCRdb lists. The chain couples TRBV2 to TRBJ1-2; the table's D call, TRBD1, was not checked against the DNA. Germline CDR1 SNHLY, CDR2 FYNNEI. The CDR3 adds up to 15 amino acids, both ends counted. This chain's CDR3 is CASSEGGIHEQGFGL.

As to this clonotype: The junction shows a germline mismatch at one end, possibly a read error. The genes are TRBV11-3 and TRBJ2-3; no definite D call. This CDR3 spans 14 amino acids. Germline values: CDR1 SGHNT, CDR2 YENEEA. The CDR3 nucleotides are TGTGCCAGCAGCTTCCTCGCGAGCACCGATACGCAGTATTTT. Encoded protein: CASSFLASTDTQYF.

As to this clonotype: A junction boundary mismatches the germline segment, possibly from a read error. This chain uses TRBV15 with TRBJ2-7, with 8 bases identical to TRBD1. This CDR3 has 14 amino acids. The V gene's germline CDR1 is LNHNV and CDR2 YYDKDF (reference sequence). CDR3 region: CATSLEQGAYEQYF. The CDR3, as DNA: TGCGCCACCAGCCTGGAACAGGGGGCCTACGAGCAGTACTTC.

As for this clonotype: Lacking the conserved final phenylalanine or tryptophan, this CDR3 likely reflects a read error. It is unclear where the CDR3 begins or ends on the DNA, so no DNA is shown, and the CDR3 is as TCRdb lists it. The chain carries TRBV2 and TRBJ1-1; the table gives TRBD1 as D, unverified against the DNA. The CDR3 length is 15 residues, termini included. Germline V gene data show CDR1 as SNHLY and CDR2 as FYNNEI. This chain's CDR3 is CASGDGGTDTQDFVP.